This TCR beta chain comes out of a study of T cell clonotyping in hematopoietic cell transplantation. Study-wide results and caveats: Few recipient clonotypes overlapped donors; over 97% were de novo at given depth. Pathologically expanded recipient clonotypes increased progressively from day 30 to day 180 as diversity fell.

This clone was counted only a few times. Antigen: not known. CDR1 and CDR2 (germline): SGHDT, YYEEEE. V dropped 3 bases and J dropped 15; count of bases not matched to a gene: 8. This CDR3 spans 13 amino acids. The table came from immunoSEQ multiplex PCR; TCRdb's copy has only in-frame clones and leaves some out. The sample yields tens of thousands of clones, 82% seen once. As for time point: recipient sample about 28 days before transplant, after cytoreduction. Samples: about 28 days before transplant, then days 30, 100 and 180 after. The gene calls are TRBV5-6 and TRBJ1-6; 8 bases are a match to TRBD1. This sample comprised peripheral blood mononuclear cells, obtained before stem cell transplant. This TCR was recovered from a man aged 60 to 75 with myelodysplastic syndrome. Some clones in this sample may be carry-over from other donors' samples. The CDR3 sequence: CASSSTGARVLHF. DNA of the CDR3: TGTGCCAGCAGCTCGACAGGGGCGAGGGTCCTCCACTTT.